This T cell receptor (beta chain) was retrieved from a study of lymphopenia after photon versus proton radiotherapy. Whole-study results and caveats: Survival link was tested only in deceased patients; proton benefit remains a possibility. A bigger post-nadir fall in TCR diversity correlated inversely with survival time in deceased patients. After the lymphocyte nadir, photon-treated repertoires showed oligoclonal expansion, especially of CD8+ Temra cells. Photon-treated patients lost naive T cells and TCR diversity; proton-treated stayed stable.

TCRdb's copy holds only in-frame clones and misses some; the assay was immunoSEQ multiplex PCR. This repertoire shows over 25,000 clones, roughly 90% found once; its top ten account for 0.65% to 0.9%. Germline CDR1 SEHNR, CDR2 FQNEAQ (reference sequence). CDR3 length: 14 amino acids. V was shortened by 1 base and J by 5 bases, with 9 bases between the two germline ends. Concerning this clone itself: Its cognate antigen is unknown.

The chain uses TRBV7-9 and TRBJ2-1; D is uncertain. The TCR was taken from a woman aged 45 to 65 with cholangiocarcinoma. The input for sequencing was peripheral blood, taken from a patient treated with photon-based radiotherapy. The CDR3 sequence is CASSLVLGNNEQFF. CDR3 bases: TGTGCCAGCAGCTTAGTTTTGGGGAACAATGAGCAGTTCTTC.